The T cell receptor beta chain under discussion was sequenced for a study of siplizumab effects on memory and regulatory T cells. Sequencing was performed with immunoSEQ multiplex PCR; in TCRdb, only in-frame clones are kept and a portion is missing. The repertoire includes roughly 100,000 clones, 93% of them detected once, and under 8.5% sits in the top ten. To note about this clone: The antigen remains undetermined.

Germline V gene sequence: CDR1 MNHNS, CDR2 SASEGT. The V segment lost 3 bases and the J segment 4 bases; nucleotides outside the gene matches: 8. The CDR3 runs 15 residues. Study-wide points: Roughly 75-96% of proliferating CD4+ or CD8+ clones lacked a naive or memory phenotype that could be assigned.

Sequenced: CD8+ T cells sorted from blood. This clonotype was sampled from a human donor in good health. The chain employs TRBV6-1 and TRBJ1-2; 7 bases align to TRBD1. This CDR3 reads CASSDSLGQRYGYTF. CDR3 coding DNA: TGTGCCAGCAGTGATAGCCTGGGACAGCGCTATGGCTACACCTTC.